These T cell receptor beta chains were read from a single sample in a study of blood T cell repertoires in COVID-19. Sequenced by immunoSEQ multiplex PCR; TCRdb stores in-frame clones only, minus some. The repertoire includes some 130,000 clones, around four fifths of them detected once, and around 5.5% sits in the top ten. The sequenced sample was PBMCs or T cells enriched from blood (not recorded which). The receptor set was obtained from a woman between 45 and 60 years old who had recovered from COVID-19. Both conserved end residues are part of each CDR3. Each record gives: CDR3 protein, CDR3 DNA, V gene, D gene, CDR3 length, clone size, J gene. D genes are given only for firm matches. A row's size may be missing; if present it is once, few, many or a size class.

cdr3_aa: CATSGPGESYGYTF; cdr3_nt: TGTGCCACCAGTGGTCCAGGGGAGAGCTATGGCTACACCTTC; v_call: TRBV24-1; d_call: .; cdr3_length: 14; clone_size: .; j_call: TRBJ1-2
cdr3_aa: CASSSLTAGNQPQHF; cdr3_nt: TGTGCCAGCAGTTCTCTAACGGCGGGCAATCAGCCCCAGCATTTT; v_call: TRBV28; d_call: .; cdr3_length: 15; clone_size: .; j_call: TRBJ1-5
cdr3_aa: CASSLTTQNSPLHF; cdr3_nt: TGTGCCAGCAGTTTAACCACGCAGAATTCACCCCTCCACTTT; v_call: TRBV28; d_call: .; cdr3_length: 14; clone_size: few; j_call: TRBJ1-6
cdr3_aa: CASSYTPLEQYF; cdr3_nt: TGTGCCAGCAGTTACACACCCCTGGAGCAGTACTTC; v_call: TRBV2; d_call: .; cdr3_length: 12; clone_size: .; j_call: TRBJ2-7
cdr3_aa: CASSSRTGKEETQYF; cdr3_nt: TGTGCCAGCAGCTCGAGGACAGGGAAAGAGGAGACCCAGTACTTC; v_call: TRBV11-2; d_call: TRBD1; cdr3_length: 15; clone_size: .; j_call: TRBJ2-5
cdr3_aa: CAITQGTEAFF; cdr3_nt: TGTGCCATCACCCAGGGAACTGAAGCTTTCTTT; v_call: TRBV10-3; d_call: .; cdr3_length: 11; clone_size: .; j_call: TRBJ1-1
cdr3_aa: CAWRTGGVEKLFF; cdr3_nt: TGTGCCTGGAGGACAGGGGGCGTTGAAAAACTGTTTTTT; v_call: TRBV30; d_call: TRBD1; cdr3_length: 13; clone_size: .; j_call: TRBJ1-4
cdr3_aa: CASSLGGTTYNEQFF; cdr3_nt: TGCGCCAGCAGCTTGGGCGGGACCACCTACAATGAGCAGTTCTTC; v_call: TRBV5-1; d_call: .; cdr3_length: 15; clone_size: .; j_call: TRBJ2-1
cdr3_aa: CASSPGGQETQYF; cdr3_nt: TGTGCCAGCTCACCGGGAGGCCAAGAGACCCAGTACTTC; v_call: TRBV18; d_call: .; cdr3_length: 13; clone_size: .; j_call: TRBJ2-5
cdr3_aa: CASRDGTGLRSYNSPLHF; cdr3_nt: TGCGCCAGCAGGGACGGGACAGGGCTCCGCTCCTATAATTCACCCCTCCACTTT; v_call: TRBV5-1; d_call: TRBD1; cdr3_length: 18; clone_size: .; j_call: TRBJ1-6
cdr3_aa: CASSLDNRGQFF; cdr3_nt: TGTGCCAGCAGCTTAGATAATCGGGGGCAGTTCTTC; v_call: TRBV11-3; d_call: .; cdr3_length: 12; clone_size: many; j_call: TRBJ2-1
cdr3_aa: CASRAGYNSPLHF; cdr3_nt: TGTGCCAGCAGGGCAGGGTATAATTCACCCCTCCACTTT; v_call: TRBV6-5; d_call: .; cdr3_length: 13; clone_size: .; j_call: TRBJ1-6
cdr3_aa: CASSIMGQGFQFF; cdr3_nt: TGTGCCAGTAGTATAATGGGACAGGGATTTCAGTTCTTC; v_call: TRBV19; d_call: TRBD1; cdr3_length: 13; clone_size: .; j_call: TRBJ2-1
cdr3_aa: CASSDSTGGYNEQFF; cdr3_nt: TGTGCCAGCAGTGATAGCACAGGAGGGTACAATGAGCAGTTCTTC; v_call: TRBV2; d_call: .; cdr3_length: 15; clone_size: once; j_call: TRBJ2-1
cdr3_aa: CASSSGLGGKTQYF; cdr3_nt: TGTGCCAGCAGCTCGGGACTAGGCGGGAAGACCCAGTACTTC; v_call: TRBV7-3; d_call: TRBD2; cdr3_length: 14; clone_size: once; j_call: TRBJ2-5
cdr3_aa: CASRSNRGGYGYTF; cdr3_nt: TGTGCCAGCAGGAGCAACAGGGGCGGTTATGGCTACACCTTC; v_call: TRBV28; d_call: TRBD1; cdr3_length: 14; clone_size: few; j_call: TRBJ1-2
cdr3_aa: CASSIDGTGPEAFF; cdr3_nt: TGTGCCAGTAGTATAGATGGGACAGGCCCTGAAGCTTTCTTT; v_call: TRBV19; d_call: TRBD1; cdr3_length: 14; clone_size: once; j_call: TRBJ1-1
cdr3_aa: CASSYSITGGTDTQYF; cdr3_nt: TGTGCCAGCAGTTACTCGATTACCGGGGGCACAGATACGCAGTATTTT; v_call: TRBV6-5; d_call: .; cdr3_length: 16; clone_size: .; j_call: TRBJ2-3
cdr3_aa: CASSYRDRGNEKLFF; cdr3_nt: TGTGCCAGCAGTTACCGGGACAGGGGTAATGAAAAACTGTTTTTT; v_call: TRBV6-5; d_call: TRBD1; cdr3_length: 15; clone_size: .; j_call: TRBJ1-4
cdr3_aa: CASSEAQRTGGRTEAFF; cdr3_nt: TGTGCCAGCAGTGAAGCCCAACGGACAGGGGGACGCACTGAAGCTTTCTTT; v_call: TRBV6-1; d_call: TRBD1; cdr3_length: 17; clone_size: once; j_call: TRBJ1-1
cdr3_aa: CASSLAGATNEKLFF; cdr3_nt: TGCGCCAGCAGCTTGGCAGGGGCCACTAATGAAAAACTGTTTTTT; v_call: TRBV5-1; d_call: .; cdr3_length: 15; clone_size: .; j_call: TRBJ1-4
cdr3_aa: CASSTMGQGASPLHF; cdr3_nt: TGTGCCAGCAGCACGATGGGACAGGGGGCTTCACCCCTCCACTTT; v_call: TRBV11-2; d_call: TRBD1; cdr3_length: 15; clone_size: .; j_call: TRBJ1-6